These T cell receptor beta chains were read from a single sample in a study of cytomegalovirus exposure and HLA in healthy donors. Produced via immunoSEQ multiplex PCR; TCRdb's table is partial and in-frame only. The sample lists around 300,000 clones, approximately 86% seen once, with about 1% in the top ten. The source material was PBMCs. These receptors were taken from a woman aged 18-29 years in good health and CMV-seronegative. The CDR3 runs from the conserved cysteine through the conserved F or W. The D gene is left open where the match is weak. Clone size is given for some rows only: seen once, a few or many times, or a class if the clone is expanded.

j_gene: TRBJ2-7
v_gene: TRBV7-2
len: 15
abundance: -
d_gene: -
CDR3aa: CASSFLPGFTYEQYF
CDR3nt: TGTGCCAGCAGCTTTCTCCCGGGTTTCACCTACGAGCAGTACTTC

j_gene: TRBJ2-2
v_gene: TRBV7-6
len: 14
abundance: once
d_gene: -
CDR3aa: CASSLAAGSGELFF
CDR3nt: TGTGCCAGCAGCTTAGCGGCAGGGTCCGGGGAGCTGTTTTTT

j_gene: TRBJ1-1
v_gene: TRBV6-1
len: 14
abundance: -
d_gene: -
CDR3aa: CASLRGGIDTEAFF
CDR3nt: TGTGCCAGCCTCAGGGGAGGGATTGACACTGAAGCTTTCTTT

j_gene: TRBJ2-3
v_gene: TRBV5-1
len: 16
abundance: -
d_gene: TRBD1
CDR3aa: CASSRGQGGPTDTQYF
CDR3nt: TGCGCCAGCAGCCGGGGACAGGGGGGTCCCACAGATACGCAGTATTTT

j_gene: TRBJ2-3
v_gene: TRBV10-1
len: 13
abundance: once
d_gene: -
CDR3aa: CASSDSVEDTQYF
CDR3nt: TGCGCCAGCAGTGACAGCGTGGAAGATACGCAGTATTTT

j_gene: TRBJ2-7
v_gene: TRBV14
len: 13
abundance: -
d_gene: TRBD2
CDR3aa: CASSRRTRSEQYF
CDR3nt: TGTGCCAGCAGCCGCCGGACTAGATCCGAGCAGTACTTC

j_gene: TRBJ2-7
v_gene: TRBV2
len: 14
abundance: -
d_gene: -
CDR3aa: CASSEGRGYNEQYF
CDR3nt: TGTGCCAGCAGTGAGGGGAGGGGGTACAACGAGCAGTACTTC

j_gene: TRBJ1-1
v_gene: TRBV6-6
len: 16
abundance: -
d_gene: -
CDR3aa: CASILPRGQLNTEAFF
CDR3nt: TGTGCCAGCATCCTCCCCCGAGGACAGCTTAACACTGAAGCTTTCTTT

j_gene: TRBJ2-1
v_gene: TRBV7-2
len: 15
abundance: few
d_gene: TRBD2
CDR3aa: CASSNSGGASNEQFF
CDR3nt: TGTGCCAGCAGCAATAGCGGGGGGGCTAGTAATGAGCAGTTCTTC

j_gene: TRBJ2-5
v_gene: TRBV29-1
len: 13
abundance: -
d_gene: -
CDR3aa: CSVTRVVKETQYF
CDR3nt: TGCAGCGTCACACGGGTAGTCAAGGAGACCCAGTACTTC

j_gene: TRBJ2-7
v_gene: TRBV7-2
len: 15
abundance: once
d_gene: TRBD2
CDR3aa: CASTLDGGGSYEQYF
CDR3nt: TGTGCCAGCACCCTCGACGGGGGGGGCTCCTACGAGCAGTACTTC

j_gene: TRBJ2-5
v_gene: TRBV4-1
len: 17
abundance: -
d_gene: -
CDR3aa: CASSQVRGQQLGETQYF
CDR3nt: TGCGCCAGCAGCCAAGTGAGGGGACAACAACTCGGAGAGACCCAGTACTTC

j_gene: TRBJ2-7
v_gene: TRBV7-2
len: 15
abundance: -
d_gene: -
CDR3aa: CASSLVPLLPYEQYF
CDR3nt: TGTGCCAGCAGCTTAGTACCACTATTACCCTACGAGCAGTACTTC

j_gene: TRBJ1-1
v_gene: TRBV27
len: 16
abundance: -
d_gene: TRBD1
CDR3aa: CASSFIGTGGGTEAFF
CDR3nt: TGTGCCAGCAGTTTTATAGGGACAGGGGGCGGAACTGAAGCTTTCTTT

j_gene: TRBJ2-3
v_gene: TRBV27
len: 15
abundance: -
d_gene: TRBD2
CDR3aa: CASSFSGGLPDTQYF
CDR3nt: TGTGCCAGCAGTTTTAGCGGGGGCCTCCCAGATACGCAGTATTTT

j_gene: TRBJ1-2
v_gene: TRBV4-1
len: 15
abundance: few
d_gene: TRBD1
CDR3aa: CASSQEQGVSLGYTF
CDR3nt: TGCGCCAGCAGCCAAGAGCAGGGGGTCTCGCTTGGCTACACCTTC

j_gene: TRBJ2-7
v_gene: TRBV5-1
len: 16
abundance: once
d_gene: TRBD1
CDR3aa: CASSRLRGTGGDEQYF
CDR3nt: TGCGCCAGCAGCCGATTGCGAGGGACAGGGGGGGACGAGCAGTACTTC

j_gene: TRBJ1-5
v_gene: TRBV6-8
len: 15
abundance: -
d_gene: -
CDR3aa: CASSYQAGERWPQHF
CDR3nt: TGTGCCAGCAGTTACCAGGCAGGGGAGAGGTGGCCCCAGCATTTT

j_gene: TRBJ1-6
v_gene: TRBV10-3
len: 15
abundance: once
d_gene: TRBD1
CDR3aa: CAIRKTSTGEAPLHF
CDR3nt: TGTGCCATCAGAAAGACTTCGACAGGGGAGGCACCCCTCCACTTT

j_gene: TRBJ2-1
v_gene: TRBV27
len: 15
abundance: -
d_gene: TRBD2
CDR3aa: CASSALAGDYNEQFF
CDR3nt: TGTGCCAGCAGTGCTCTAGCGGGGGACTACAATGAGCAGTTCTTC

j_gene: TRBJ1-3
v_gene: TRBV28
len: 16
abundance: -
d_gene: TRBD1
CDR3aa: CASSFRDRGLGNTIYF
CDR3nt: TGTGCCAGCAGTTTTAGGGACAGGGGGCTAGGAAACACCATATATTTT

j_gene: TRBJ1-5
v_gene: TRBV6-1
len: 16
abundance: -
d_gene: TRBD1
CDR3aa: CASSVGGQGFRQPQHF
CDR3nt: TGTGCCAGCAGTGTAGGGGGACAGGGTTTCAGACAGCCCCAGCATTTT

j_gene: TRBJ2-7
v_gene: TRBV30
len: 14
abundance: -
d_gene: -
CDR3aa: CAWRVGSGSYEQYF
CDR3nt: TGTGCCTGGAGGGTGGGTAGCGGCTCCTACGAGCAGTACTTC

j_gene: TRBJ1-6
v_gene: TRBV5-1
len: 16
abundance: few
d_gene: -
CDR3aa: CASSSITGQVNSPLHF
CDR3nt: TGCGCCAGCAGCTCGATAACGGGACAAGTAAATTCACCCCTCCACTTT

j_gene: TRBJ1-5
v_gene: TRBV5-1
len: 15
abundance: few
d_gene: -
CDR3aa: CASSWDGGGNQPQHF
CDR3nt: TGCGCCAGCAGCTGGGACGGAGGGGGCAATCAGCCCCAGCATTTT

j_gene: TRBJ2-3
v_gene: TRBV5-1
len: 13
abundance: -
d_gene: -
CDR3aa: CASSPSGVDTQYF
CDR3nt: TGCGCCAGCAGCCCCTCGGGAGTGGATACGCAGTATTTT

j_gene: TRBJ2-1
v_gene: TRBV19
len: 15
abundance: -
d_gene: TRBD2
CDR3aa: CASGISGPVYNEQFF
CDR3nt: TGTGCCAGTGGGATTAGCGGGCCGGTCTACAATGAGCAGTTCTTC

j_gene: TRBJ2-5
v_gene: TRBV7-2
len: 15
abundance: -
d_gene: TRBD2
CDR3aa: CASSTQGGPGETQYF
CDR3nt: TGTGCCAGCAGCACTCAGGGAGGGCCGGGAGAGACCCAGTACTTC

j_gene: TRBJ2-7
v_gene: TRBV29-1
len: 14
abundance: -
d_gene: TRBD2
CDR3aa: CSVEPSGQSYEQYF
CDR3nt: TGCAGCGTTGAACCTAGCGGGCAATCCTACGAGCAGTACTTC

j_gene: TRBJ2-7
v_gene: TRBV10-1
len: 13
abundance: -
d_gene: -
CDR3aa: CASSDLRGGEQYF
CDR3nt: TGCGCCAGCAGTGACCTCCGAGGGGGCGAGCAGTACTTC

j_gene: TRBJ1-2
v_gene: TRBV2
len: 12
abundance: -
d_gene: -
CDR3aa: CAGARENYGYTF
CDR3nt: TGTGCCGGGGCCCGAGAGAACTATGGCTACACCTTC

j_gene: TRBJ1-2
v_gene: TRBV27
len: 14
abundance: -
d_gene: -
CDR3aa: CASSSQTTNYGYTF
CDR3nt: TGTGCCAGCAGTTCACAGACTACTAACTATGGCTACACCTTC

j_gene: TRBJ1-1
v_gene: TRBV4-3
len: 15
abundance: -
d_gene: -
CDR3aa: CASSQGTAKNTEAFF
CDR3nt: TGCGCCAGCAGCCAAGGGACAGCGAAGAACACTGAAGCTTTCTTT

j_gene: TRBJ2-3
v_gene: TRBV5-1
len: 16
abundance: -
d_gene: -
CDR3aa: CASSLTRDSLTDTQYF
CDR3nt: TGCGCCAGCAGCTTGACGCGGGACTCCCTCACAGATACGCAGTATTTT

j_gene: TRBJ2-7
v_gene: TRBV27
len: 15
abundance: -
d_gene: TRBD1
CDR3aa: CASSGKGTGTYEQYF
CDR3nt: TGTGCCAGCAGTGGGAAGGGGACAGGGACCTACGAGCAGTACTTC

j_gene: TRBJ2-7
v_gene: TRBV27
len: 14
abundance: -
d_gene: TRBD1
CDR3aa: CASSATGGGYEQYF
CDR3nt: TGTGCCAGCAGTGCGACAGGGGGAGGCTACGAGCAGTACTTC

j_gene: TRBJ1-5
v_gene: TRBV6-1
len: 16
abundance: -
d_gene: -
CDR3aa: CASSEAAGARDQPQHF
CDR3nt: TGTGCCAGCAGTGAAGCGGCGGGGGCCCGCGATCAGCCCCAGCATTTT

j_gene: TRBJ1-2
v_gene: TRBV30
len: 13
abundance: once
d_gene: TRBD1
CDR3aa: CACEGARLYRYTF
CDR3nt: TGTGCCTGCGAGGGGGCTAGGCTCTATCGCTACACCTTC

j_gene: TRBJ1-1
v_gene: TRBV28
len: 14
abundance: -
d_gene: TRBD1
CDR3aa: CASSGQGKGTEAFF
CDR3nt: TGTGCCAGCAGTGGACAGGGGAAGGGCACTGAAGCTTTCTTT

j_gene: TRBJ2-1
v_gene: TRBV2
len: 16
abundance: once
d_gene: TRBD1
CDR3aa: CASFPMDRGGHNEQFF
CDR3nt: TGTGCCAGTTTCCCAATGGACAGGGGAGGCCACAATGAGCAGTTCTTC

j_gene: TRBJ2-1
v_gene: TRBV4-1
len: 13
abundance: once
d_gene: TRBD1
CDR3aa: CASSQTGLAEQFF
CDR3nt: TGCGCCAGCAGCCAGACAGGGCTCGCTGAGCAGTTCTTC

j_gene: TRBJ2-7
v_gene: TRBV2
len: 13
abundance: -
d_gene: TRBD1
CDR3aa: CASSDGQGDEQYF
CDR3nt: TGTGCCAGCAGTGACGGGCAGGGGGACGAGCAGTACTTC

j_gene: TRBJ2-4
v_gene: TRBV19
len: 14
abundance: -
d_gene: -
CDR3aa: CASNPTGAKNIQYF
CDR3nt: TGTGCCAGTAATCCGACCGGGGCCAAAAACATTCAGTACTTC

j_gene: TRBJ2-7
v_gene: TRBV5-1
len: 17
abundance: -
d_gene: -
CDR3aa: CASSGGAPQGTFYEQYF
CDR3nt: TGCGCCAGCAGCGGAGGGGCCCCACAGGGGACCTTCTACGAGCAGTACTTC

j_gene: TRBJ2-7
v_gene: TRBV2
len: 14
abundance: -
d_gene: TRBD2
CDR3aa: CATSPSGSLYEQYF
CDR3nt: TGTGCCACCTCCCCCAGCGGGAGTCTTTACGAGCAGTACTTC